The T cell receptor (beta chain) described here comes from a study of blood T cell repertoires in COVID-19 (TCRdb year 2020). Regarding the complete study: Samples from collaborators originated in the United States, Italy and Spain and spanned both the acute and convalescent phases of COVID-19. The material from the prospective study consisted of cDNA or gDNA derived from T cells, B-cell-depleted T cells, or PBMCs. The dataset comprised deeply sampled blood TCRbeta repertoires from subjects exposed to, actively infected with, or recovered from COVID-19. The repertoires were released in a freely available public database meant as a resource for research on the immune response to SARS-CoV-2. Samples were obtained from the ongoing ImmuneRACE study (first 160 participants) and from some 1,300 subjects provided by 6 global collaborators. The sample metadata nearly always contained a de-identified subject ID, COVID-19 status, age in years and sex. Where HLA class I and class II types were available, the types were taken from metadata supplied by the sample provider, not from assay-based typing.

TCRbeta CDR3 regions were amplified from genomic DNA by means of the immunoSEQ Assay, a bias-controlled multiplex PCR. In the paper's pipeline: Within the assay, amplification of reference gene primers was used to estimate how many nucleated cells each sample contained. To quantify the absolute abundance of each unique TCRbeta CDR3 rearrangement, sequence reads were collapsed and filtered. For each sample, productive Simpson clonality was calculated as the square root of Simpson's diversity index across productive rearrangements. The clones in this table, taken by TCRdb from immuneACCESS, are in-frame only. Not every clone is retained; where verified, under half of the shortfall comes from an unresolved V gene, and the cause of the rest is unknown. The V and J calls and clone size are taken from that table; D and trimming were inferred from the DNA. In this sample the table shows about 94,000 clones, 74% of which occur a single time. Jointly, the top ten make up approximately 4.1% of the sample.

As for this clone: Its antigen is unknown. No qualities accompany the bases; no much larger clone lies one base away.

The germline V gene (reference sequence) specifies MNHEY as CDR1 and SMNVEV as CDR2. A distance of 34 bases separates the germline ends of V and J, which lose 6 bases and 7 bases respectively. The CDR3 starts with the cysteine, ends with the phenylalanine, and has 20 residues. The only DNA kept is the CDR3, 60 bases in frame from the first base. On the study overall, not on this receptor specifically: The quantity of clinical and demographic metadata differed by source and by participant and was supplied without curation.

In Seattle, one collaborating source enrolled patients while the infection was active and tracked those patients longitudinally over the course of disease. Collaborating institutions collected whole blood in K2EDTA tubes following their own protocols. For TCRbeta analysis, collaborators shipped samples in one of three forms: frozen whole blood, isolated PBMCs, or DNA extracted from either of those sample types. The V and J segments used are TRBV27 and TRBJ2-1; the D element might be TRBD1 or TRBD2, as each aligns at 11 bases. Source material: peripheral blood. The receptor was derived from a man between 65 and 79 years old with COVID-19, enrolled during active disease. The CDR3 reads CASRKKDRGLALAGENEQFF. The DNA is as follows: TGTGCCAGCAGGAAGAAGGACAGGGGGCTCGCACTAGCGGGAGAGAATGAGCAGTTCTTC.